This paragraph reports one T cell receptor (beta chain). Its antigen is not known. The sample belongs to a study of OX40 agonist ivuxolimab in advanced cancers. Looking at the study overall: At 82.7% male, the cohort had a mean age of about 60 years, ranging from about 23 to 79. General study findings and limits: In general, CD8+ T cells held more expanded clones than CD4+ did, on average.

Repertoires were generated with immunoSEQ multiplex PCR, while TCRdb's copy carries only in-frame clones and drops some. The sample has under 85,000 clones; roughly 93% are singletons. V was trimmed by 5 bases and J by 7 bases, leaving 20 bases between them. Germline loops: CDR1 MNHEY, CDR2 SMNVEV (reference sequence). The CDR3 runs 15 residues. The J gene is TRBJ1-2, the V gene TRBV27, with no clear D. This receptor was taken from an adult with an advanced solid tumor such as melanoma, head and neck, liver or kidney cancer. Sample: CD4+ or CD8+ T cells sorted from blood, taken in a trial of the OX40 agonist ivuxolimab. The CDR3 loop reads CASSPAILQPSGYTF. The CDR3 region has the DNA TGTGCCAGCAGTCCCGCCATCTTGCAGCCGAGTGGCTACACCTTC.